What follows are 14 T cell receptor beta chains derived from one specimen sequenced in a study of T cell changes during pregnancy in multiple sclerosis. TCRdb keeps only in-frame clones here, not all; method: immunoSEQ multiplex PCR. The data show 60,000 or so clones, roughly 88% seen once. The material was peripheral blood, obtained in the second trimester of pregnancy. These receptors were obtained from a female donor in good health, enrolled as a control in a pregnancy study.

This rearrangement joins TRBV27 to TRBJ2-3, with 8 positions matching TRBD1. This CDR3 region has 14 residues. CDR1 is MNHEY, CDR2 SMNVEV, per germline (reference sequence). With 6 bases clipped from V and 2 bases from J, the junction kept 4 bases outside the gene matches. The chain's CDR3 is CASSRRGHTDTQYF. Here the CDR3 DNA reads TGTGCCAGCAGCCGCAGGGGGCACACAGATACGCAGTATTTT.

This chain uses TRBV27 with TRBJ2-1, with D possibly matching TRBD2 (6 bases). This CDR3 is built from 15 residues. Germline V CDR1 and CDR2: MNHEY, SMNVEV (reference sequence). Between the trimmed V and J ends, which lost 5 bases and 0 bases, there was a span of 11 bases. CDR3 bases: TGTGCCAGCAGTCTAGCGACCGGCTCCTACAATGAGCAGTTCTTC. This codes for CASSLATGSYNEQFF.

The chain is built from TRBV6-5 and TRBJ1-3, with 8 bases identical to TRBD1. The CDR3 extends over 15 amino acids. Trimming took 6 bases from V and 3 from J; bases not matched to a gene: 7. Germline CDR1 and CDR2: MNHEY and SVGAGI. The CDR3 DNA reads as TGTGCCAGCAGGGCGGACAGGGCGAATGGAAACACCATATATTTT. The encoded protein is CASRADRANGNTIYF.

This chain uses TRBV13 with TRBJ2-1; 7 nucleotides agree with TRBD2. V shed 3 bases and J 4 bases; nucleotides not matched to a gene: 3. CDR3 length: 14 residues. Germline loops: CDR1 PRHDT, CDR2 FYEKMQ (reference sequence). CDR3 bases: TGTGCCAGCAGCTTCAACGGGAGGTACAATGAGCAGTTCTTC. Its protein is CASSFNGRYNEQFF. Drawing the rest from reference TRBV13 and TRBJ2-1, the complete variable domain is AAGVIQSPRHLIKEKRETATLKCYPIPRHDTVYWYQQGPGQDPQFLISFYEKMQSDKGSIPDRFSAQQFSDYHSELNMSSLELGDSALYFCASSFNGRYNEQFFGPGTRLTVL.

The chain is built from TRBV19 and TRBJ1-2; no clear D gene. The CDR3 is 14 amino acids. V lost 0 bases and J 5 bases, leaving 10 bases between the germline ends. Germline CDR1 reads LNHDA; CDR2 reads SQIVND (reference sequence). The CDR3 region is CASSIDLEAYGYTF. The CDR3 coding sequence is TGTGCCAGTAGTATAGATCTGGAAGCGTATGGCTACACCTTC.

The chain combines TRBV6-5 with TRBJ1-2; 7 nucleotides align to TRBD1. Germline V lookup: CDR1 MNHEY, CDR2 SVGAGI. V shed 2 bases, J shed 1 base, and the junction held 4 bases outside the gene matches. The CDR3 has 15 amino acids. The CDR3 sequence: CASSYAGTDNYGYTF. The CDR3 nucleotides read TGTGCCAGCAGTTACGCAGGGACAGATAACTATGGCTACACCTTC.

J is TRBJ2-1 and V is TRBV2; tentatively, D is TRBD1 (6 bases). The CDR3 is 13 amino acids. Trimming cost V 5 bases and J 10 bases, with 15 bases left between them. Per germline, CDR1 SNHLY and CDR2 FYNNEI. CDR3 in amino acids: CASSFGTLGEQFF. CDR3 coding DNA: TGTGCCAGCAGTTTTGGGACACTAGGGGAGCAGTTCTTC.

The chain is built from TRBV29-1 and TRBJ2-7; 7 bases agree with TRBD1. Germline loops: CDR1 SQVTM, CDR2 ANQGSEA. The CDR3 runs 14 residues. V lost 6 bases, J lost 0 bases, and 8 bases stayed unmatched. CDR3 protein: CSVRDRAVSYEQYF. CDR3 bases: TGCAGCGTCCGAGACAGGGCCGTCTCCTACGAGCAGTACTTC.

The chain couples TRBV11-2 to TRBJ1-6, with D unresolved. CDR3 length: 15 residues. CDR1 and CDR2 (germline): SGHAT, FQNNGV. V was clipped by 4 bases and J by 7 bases, with 14 bases between them. The CDR3, as DNA: TGTGCCAGCAGCTCCGACACCCGATGGAATTCACCCCTCCACTTT. It yields the protein CASSSDTRWNSPLHF.

A few counts support this clone. The chain couples TRBV9 to TRBJ1-1; D is possibly TRBD1 (6 bases). This CDR3 has 13 amino acids. V shed 4 bases and J shed 4 bases, with 11 bases lying between them. The germline V gene has CDR1 SGDLS and CDR2 YYNGEE. The CDR3 region has the DNA TGTGCCAGCAGCTCCCAAGGGGGCACTGAAGCTTTCTTT. Translation gives CASSSQGGTEAFF. Full variable domain (outside the CDR3, taken from reference TRBV9 and TRBJ1-1): DSGVTQTPKHLITATGQRVTLRCSPRSGDLSVYWYQQSLDQGLQFLIQYYNGEERAKGNILERFSAQQFPDLHSELNLSSLELGDSALYFCASSSQGGTEAFFGQGTRLTVV.

This clone was observed a handful of times. This chain links TRBV4-1 with TRBJ2-1, with 7 bases lining up with TRBD2. V gave up 4 bases and J gave up 10 bases; unmatched junction bases: 13. CDR3 size: 15 residues. Germline-derived CDR1 and CDR2 are MGHRA and YSYEKL. In DNA, the CDR3 is TGCGCCAGCAGCCCCACGACTAGCCAGGGAGAGGAGCAGTTCTTC. Protein: CASSPTTSQGEEQFF.

This clone was seen a single time. The CDR3 region is CASSILTGLDYGYTF. The CDR3 nucleotides are TGTGCCAGCAGCATACTGACAGGGTTAGACTATGGCTACACCTTC. This chain joins TRBV11-2 and TRBJ1-2; TRBD1 matches 7 bases. The CDR3 consists of 15 residues. The germline V gene has CDR1 SGHAT and CDR2 FQNNGV. The V gene end was trimmed by 5 bases and the J gene end by 3 bases; junction bases not matched to a gene: 9.

The V and J genes are TRBV21-1 and TRBJ2-4; the tabulated D call, TRBD2, remains unverified against the DNA. TRBV21-1 is recorded as a pseudogene. There are 14 residues in the CDR3. Here the CDR3 DNA reads TGTGCCAGCAGCTGGCGGGTAGCCAAAAACATTCAGTACTTC. This encodes CASSWRVAKNIQYF.

This chain links TRBV5-1 with TRBJ2-7; 8 positions agree with TRBD2. CDR1 and CDR2 (germline): SGHRS, YFSETQ. After removal of 4 bases from V and 7 bases from J, the junction contained 16 bases not matched to a gene. CDR3 length equals 16 residues. CDR3 nucleotide sequence: TGCGCCAGCAGCACCTTCACTAGCGGTCCTCTAGGGGAGCAGTACTTC. Protein sequence: CASSTFTSGPLGEQYF.